This is a list of T cell receptor beta chains from one sample in a study of blood T cell repertoires in COVID-19. This table comes from immunoSEQ multiplex PCR, and its TCRdb copy is limited to in-frame clones, with some not included. The sample consists of roughly 220,000 clones, 60% to 85% of them appearing once. The sequenced material came from peripheral blood. All receptors come from a woman aged 70-85 years with acute or convalescent COVID-19. The CDR3 runs from the conserved cysteine through the conserved F or W. A D gene is named only where the DNA matches it firmly. Size is stated for part of the rows, as once, few or many counts, or as a class when the clone is expanded.

j_gene | d_gene | v_gene | abundance | CDR3nt | CDR3aa
TRBJ2-7 | TRBD2 | TRBV6-5 | . | TGTGCCAGCAGGAAGGGACTAGCGGGCTACGAGCAGTACTTC | CASRKGLAGYEQYF
TRBJ1-2 | . | TRBV28 | . | TGTGCCAGCAGTGCTCCGAGGGAGCCGGGCTACACCTTC | CASSAPREPGYTF
TRBJ2-1 | . | TRBV28 | . | TGTGCCAGCAGTCTACCGAGGGGACTGTACAATGAGCAGTTCTTC | CASSLPRGLYNEQFF
TRBJ1-1 | TRBD1 | TRBV10-3 | . | TGTGCCATCAGTGAGTCTCCGGACAGGGGCACTGAAGCTTTCTTT | CAISESPDRGTEAFF
TRBJ2-3 | . | TRBV28 | . | TGTGCCAGCAGTCTCGACAGGCTCCTCACAGATACGCAGTATTTT | CASSLDRLLTDTQYF
TRBJ1-6 | . | TRBV6-5 | . | TGTGCCAGCAGCCCAAATCAGGGAGGGAATTCACCCCTCCACTTT | CASSPNQGGNSPLHF
TRBJ1-2 | TRBD1 | TRBV29-1 | . | TGCAGCGATCGACCGGGACAGGGTACCCTTTTTGGCTACACCTTC | CSDRPGQGTLFGYTF
TRBJ2-5 | TRBD1 | TRBV28 | . | TGTGCCAGCAGTCACCTATCCGGGACAGGAGAGACCCAGTACTTC | CASSHLSGTGETQYF
TRBJ2-3 | TRBD2 | TRBV29-1 | few | TGCAGCGTTCCCTCACTCTCTAGCGGGAGTACAGATACGCAGTATTTT | CSVPSLSSGSTDTQYF
TRBJ2-2 | . | TRBV19 | once | TGTGCCAGTAGCCCTGGACAGGGACTAAACACCGGGGAGCTGTTTTTT | CASSPGQGLNTGELFF
TRBJ1-2 | . | TRBV4-2 | . | TGTGCCAGCAGCCCCCCGGGTGATGGCTACACCTTC | CASSPPGDGYTF
TRBJ2-5 | TRBD2 | TRBV2 | . | TGTGCCGGAGAGTTCACTAGCGGACAAGAGACCCAGTACTTC | CAGEFTSGQETQYF
TRBJ2-1 | TRBD2 | TRBV18 | . | TGTGCCAGCTCACCACCAGGGAGACCGGGGGGTGAGCAGTTCTTC | CASSPPGRPGGEQFF
TRBJ2-7 | . | TRBV24-1 | . | TGTGCCACCCGGGACAACTACGAGCAGTACTTC | CATRDNYEQYF
TRBJ2-1 | . | TRBV11-2 | . | TGTGCCAGCAGCTTAGATAGCGATGAGCAGTTCTTC | CASSLDSDEQFF
TRBJ1-3 | . | TRBV18 | . | TGTGCCAGCCCACCCGGGGGGTTCTCTGGAAACACCATATATTTT | CASPPGGFSGNTIYF
TRBJ2-1 | TRBD1 | TRBV5-6 | . | TGTGCCAGCAGCCCGGGGACAGTCCAGAGCTCCTACAATGAGCAGTTCTTC | CASSPGTVQSSYNEQFF
TRBJ2-1 | TRBD2 | TRBV28 | . | TGTGCCAGCAGTCCCCGGGGAGCGGGAGGGCTAAAGAATGAGCAGTTCTTC | CASSPRGAGGLKNEQFF
TRBJ2-1 | . | TRBV7-3 | . | TGTGCCAGCAGCTTGATTTATAACGGTGAGCAGTTCTTC | CASSLIYNGEQFF
TRBJ2-3 | TRBD2 | TRBV28 | . | TGTGCCAGCAGTTTAGTAGCGGGAGGGGGAGATACGCAGTATTTT | CASSLVAGGGDTQYF
TRBJ2-3 | TRBD2 | TRBV5-8 | . | TGTGCCAGCAGCGAACTAGCGGGAGTGGGCACAGATACGCAGTATTTT | CASSELAGVGTDTQYF
TRBJ1-2 | . | TRBV12-3/TRBV12-4 | . | TGTGCCAGCAGTTTAAGTCGGGGAGCTGGCTACACCTTC | CASSLSRGAGYTF
TRBJ2-1 | TRBD2 | TRBV2 | . | TGTGCCAGCAGTGAAAGGGGGACTAGCACCTACAATGAGCAGTTCTTC | CASSERGTSTYNEQFF
TRBJ2-5 | . | TRBV7-9 | . | TGTGCCAGCAGCTGGACAAGCAACCAAGAGACCCAGTACTTC | CASSWTSNQETQYF
TRBJ2-5 | . | TRBV28 | . | TGTGCCAGCAGTTCGGGAGAAGGGGGCCTGGAGACCCAGTACTTC | CASSSGEGGLETQYF
TRBJ1-3 | . | TRBV5-1 | . | TGCGCCAGCAGCTTGGACGGGAATTCTGGAAACACCATATATTTT | CASSLDGNSGNTIYF
TRBJ1-4 | . | TRBV7-9 | . | TGTGCCAGCACGCCCCCAGGGATCCATGAAAAACTGTTTTTT | CASTPPGIHEKLFF
TRBJ2-1 | TRBD2 | TRBV5-5 | . | TGTGCCAGCAGCTTCACTAGCGGGAGGCTAGGGGAGCAGTTCTTC | CASSFTSGRLGEQFF
TRBJ2-5 | . | TRBV21-1 | . | TGTGCCAGCAGCAAAAGGAAAGCGTGGACTAGCGGGGGAGAGACCCAGTACTTC | CASSKRKAWTSGGETQYF
TRBJ2-7 | . | TRBV29-1 | . | TGCAGCGTTGAAATCTCCAGGACAAGAACCGAGCAGTACTTC | CSVEISRTRTEQYF
TRBJ2-2 | . | TRBV3-1/TRBV3-2 | . | TGTGCCAGCAGCCAGTCGCAGGGTCCCGGGGAGCTGTTTTTT | CASSQSQGPGELFF
TRBJ2-6 | . | TRBV2 | . | TGTGCCAGCATGGTGACTTCTGGGGCCAACGTCCTGACTTTC | CASMVTSGANVLTF
TRBJ1-4 | . | TRBV6-4 | . | TGTGCCAGCAGTGCGGAGACAGGTGAAAAACTGTTTTTT | CASSAETGEKLFF
TRBJ2-1 | TRBD2 | TRBV20-1 | . | TGCAGTGCTAGTGAGGGAGGGCCCCCGAGTAATGAGCAGTTCTTC | CSASEGGPPSNEQFF
TRBJ1-2 | . | TRBV2 | . | TGTGCCAGCAGCCCCGACAGAATCTATGGCTACACCTTC | CASSPDRIYGYTF
TRBJ2-1 | . | TRBV30 | . | TGTGCCTGGAGTGGTTCGAGCTCCTACAATGAGCAGTTCTTC | CAWSGSSSYNEQFF
TRBJ1-5 | TRBD1 | TRBV11-2 | . | TGTGCCAGCAGCTTGGAAACAGGGGGCTGGATGCGCAATCAGCCCCAGCATTTT | CASSLETGGWMRNQPQHF
TRBJ2-5 | . | TRBV7-9 | . | TGTGCCAGCAGCCCACTCCCAGGGTTGAGGGAGACCCAGTACTTC | CASSPLPGLRETQYF
TRBJ2-5 | TRBD1 | TRBV7-9 | . | TGTGCCAGCAGCTTGCTGACAGGGAACCAAGAGACCCAGTACTTC | CASSLLTGNQETQYF
TRBJ2-7 | TRBD2 | TRBV5-4 | once | TGTGCCAGCACTTGGGGGACTAGCGGTTCCTACGAGCAGTACTTC | CASTWGTSGSYEQYF
TRBJ2-2 | . | TRBV7-3 | . | TGTGCCAGCAGCGGAACTAAAACAGGGTTCACCGGGGAGCTGTTTTTT | CASSGTKTGFTGELFF
TRBJ2-7 | . | TRBV19 | . | TGTGCCAGTAGTATTTCCGATGGTGGATGGAGCTCCTACGAGCAGTACTTC | CASSISDGGWSSYEQYF
TRBJ2-1 | . | TRBV9 | . | TGTGCCAGCAGCTCCAGGGACATCGGATCCTACAATGAGCAGTTCTTC | CASSSRDIGSYNEQFF
TRBJ1-2 | . | TRBV20-1 | . | TGCAGTGCTAGTATCCCGGACAACAACTATGGCTACACCTTC | CSASIPDNNYGYTF
TRBJ1-1 | . | TRBV5-1 | . | TGCGCCAGCAGCCCTACAGGGTTCGGCACTGAAGCTTTCTTT | CASSPTGFGTEAFF
TRBJ1-5 | . | TRBV27 | once | TGTGCCAGCAGTGCTAACAGGTTAAATCAGCCCCAGCATTTT | CASSANRLNQPQHF
TRBJ2-1 | . | TRBV27 | . | TGTGCCAGCAGCCGAGAATTTGATGAGCAGTTCTTC | CASSREFDEQFF
TRBJ1-1 | . | TRBV29-1 | . | TGCAGCGCTGGTAACACGAACACTGAAGCTTTCTTT | CSAGNTNTEAFF
TRBJ1-1 | . | TRBV28 | few | TGTGCCAGCAGCACGGGAGAGGGGAACACTGAAGCTTTCTTT | CASSTGEGNTEAFF
TRBJ1-5 | . | TRBV7-9 | once | TGTGCCAGCAGCCGAAGCGGGGAGACTAGCAATCAGCCCCAGCATTTT | CASSRSGETSNQPQHF